This T cell receptor beta chain was recovered during a study of cytomegalovirus exposure and HLA in healthy donors. Study findings and constraints: Cytomegalovirus association was listed for 170 or so TCR beta chains. Other equally common chains were less clonally expanded than HLA-associated TCR beta chains, a later analysis showed.

Germline V gene data show CDR1 as MNHEY and CDR2 as SMNVEV (reference sequence). The ends lost 5 bases at V and 3 bases at J; junction bases unmatched: 10. The CDR3 is made up of 17 amino acids. The PCR used 60 Vbeta and 13 Jbeta primers. Sequencing used immunoSEQ multiplex PCR; TCRdb keeps in-frame clones, though not all of them. The sample lists 120,000 to 150,000 clones, around 75% occurring once. Concerning this clone itself: Antigen unknown.

The receptor's source is a woman in her thirties in good health and CMV-seronegative. The specimen sequenced was PBMCs. V and J are TRBV27 and TRBJ2-2, with 9 bases fitting TRBD2. Here the CDR3 reads CASSPFSGSLDTGELFF. The DNA for the CDR3 is TGTGCCAGCAGTCCCTTTAGCGGGAGTCTCGACACCGGGGAGCTGTTTTTT.